This T cell receptor beta chain derives from a study of T cell changes during pregnancy in multiple sclerosis. The repertoire was sequenced with immunoSEQ multiplex PCR; TCRdb's copy has only in-frame clones and lacks some. The table includes around 30,000 clones, 90% detected once. This clonotype was obtained from a female donor with multiple sclerosis, enrolled in a pregnancy study. The sample here was CD8+ T cells from peripheral blood mononuclear cells, taken in the second trimester of pregnancy.

In DNA form, the CDR3 reads TGTGCCAGTAGTATAGGACAGGGCCCGGTGCTTAACAATGAGCAGTTCTTC. As protein: CASSIGQGPVLNNEQFF. This rearrangement joins TRBV19 to TRBJ2-1, with 7 bases aligning to TRBD1. Unmatched junction bases numbered 11, after V lost 1 base and J lost 5 bases. Germline V gene sequence: CDR1 LNHDA, CDR2 SQIVND (reference sequence). This CDR3 has 17 amino acids.